Below, 19 T cell receptor beta chains from the same sample are listed, as sequenced in a study of radiotherapy plus CTLA-4 blockade in lung cancer (dated by TCRdb to the late 2010s). Library method: the immunoSEQ multiplex PCR assay. TCRdb stores this immuneACCESS table with in-frame sequences only. Part of the clones is absent; in the studies checked, under half of the shortfall reflects unresolved V genes, and no reason is known for the rest. A total of about 51,000 clones appear in this sample, 79% of them only once. Around 7.9% of the sample is held by the ten biggest clonotypes. This material consisted of peripheral blood, taken from a patient treated with radiotherapy plus ipilimumab. The origin of the receptors is a human donor with non-small cell lung cancer who had a complete response to radiotherapy plus ipilimumab.

This clone was counted between two and nine times. J is TRBJ1-5 and V is TRBV7-9; 8 bases agree with TRBD1. Trimming took 5 bases from V and 2 from J; bases not matched to a gene: 2. CDR3 size: 14 residues. Looked up from germline, CDR1 is SEHNR and CDR2 is FQNEAQ (reference sequence). This chain's CDR3 is CASSPDRGNQPQHF. CDR3 coding DNA: TGTGCCAGCAGCCCGGACAGGGGCAATCAGCCCCAGCATTTT.

The CDR3, as DNA: TGTGCCAGCAGCTTGGTCCGGGACAGAAACACTGAAGCTTTCTTT. This translates into CASSLVRDRNTEAFF. V usage is TRBV5-6 and J usage is TRBJ1-1; 7 bases fit TRBD1. Germline V gene data show CDR1 as SGHDT and CDR2 as YYEEEE. The CDR3 covers 15 residues. Losses at the gene ends were 0 bases for V and 2 bases for J; bases not matched to a gene: 4.

The gene calls are TRBV2 and TRBJ2-7; tentative D call: TRBD2 (6 bases). Trimming removed 5 bases from V and 7 bases from J, with 18 bases in between. The CDR3 extends over 14 amino acids. The germline CDR1 and CDR2 sequences are SNHLY and FYNNEI. The CDR3 region is CASSYSLGRREQYF. The DNA for the CDR3 is TGTGCCAGCAGTTATTCCCTAGGGAGGCGGGAGCAGTACTTC.

The chain employs TRBV10-1 and TRBJ2-7; D is perhaps TRBD2 (5 bases). The V and J ends lost 3 bases and 5 bases respectively, with 11 bases between them. From germline, CDR1 is WNHNN and CDR2 SYGVQD (reference sequence). The CDR3 runs to 13 residues. The CDR3 DNA is TGCGCCAGCAGTGATTTTCCGGGGAACGAGCAGTACGTC. This translates into CASSDFPGNEQYV.

This clone was recorded only once. For the CDR3, the DNA is TGCGCCAGCAGCTTGGGGGCCAGGACGAACACCGGGGAGCTGTTTTTT. It encodes CASSLGARTNTGELFF. The V gene is TRBV5-1, the J gene TRBJ2-2, with D unclear. Trimming stripped 0 bases from V and 0 bases from J, with 9 bases between. CDR3 length: 16 residues. Looked up from germline, CDR1 is SGHRS and CDR2 is YFSETQ.

CDR3 loop: CASSLDQVDYGYTF. DNA for the CDR3: TGTGCCAGCAGTTTAGACCAGGTGGATTATGGCTACACCTTC. The chain employs TRBV28 and TRBJ1-2; no reliable D call. Germline CDR1 and CDR2: MDHEN and SYDVKM. This CDR3 comprises 14 residues. V lost 2 bases and J 5 bases, leaving 12 bases between the germline ends.

This chain uses TRBV7-2 with TRBJ1-2; D may be TRBD1 (5 bases). CDR3 length: 15 residues. V lost 1 base, J lost 1 base, and 10 bases lay in between. Looked up from germline, CDR1 is SGHTA and CDR2 is FQGNSA. The CDR3 here is CASSLDGGINYGYTF. CDR3 sequence (DNA): TGTGCCAGCAGCTTAGATGGGGGGATTAACTATGGCTACACCTTC.

The rearrangement joins TRBV2 to TRBJ1-3; 8 nucleotides line up with TRBD1. After removal of 4 bases from V and 1 base from J, the junction contained 9 bases not matched to a gene. This CDR3 has 17 residues. Per germline, CDR1 SNHLY and CDR2 FYNNEI. In DNA form, the CDR3 reads TGTGCCAGCAGTGTTCGGACAGGGATATCTTCTGGAAACACCATATATTTT. It codes for CASSVRTGISSGNTIYF. Based on the CDR3 plus reference TRBV2 and TRBJ1-3, the full variable domain is EPEVTQTPSHQVTQMGQEVILRCVPISNHLYFYWYRQILGQKVEFLVSFYNNEISEKSEIFDDQFSVERPDGSNFTLKIRSTKLEDSAMYFCASSVRTGISSGNTIYFGEGSWLTVV.

This clone showed up just once. V is TRBV5-1 and J is TRBJ2-1; TRBD2 agrees at 14 bases. J was trimmed by 8 bases and V by 0 bases; bases with no gene match: 4. CDR1 is SGHRS and CDR2 is YFSETQ in the germline V gene. The CDR3 contains 16 residues. CDR3 sequence: CASSLATSGGGDEQFF. The CDR3 DNA follows: TGCGCCAGCAGCTTGGCGACTAGCGGGGGGGGCGATGAGCAGTTCTTC.

The chain couples TRBV30 to TRBJ1-2; tentatively, D is TRBD1 (5 bases). Germline values: CDR1 GTSNPN, CDR2 SVGIG (reference sequence). CDR3 size: 14 residues. Trimming took off 2 bases at V and 7 bases at J, with 17 bases between the two ends. CDR3 loop: CAWSTERTSGGYTF. CDR3 bases: TGTGCCTGGAGTACCGAGAGGACATCGGGTGGCTACACCTTC.

The J gene is TRBJ2-3, the V gene TRBV30; 12 bases map to TRBD2. Looked up from germline, CDR1 is GTSNPN and CDR2 is SVGIG (reference sequence). The V and J ends lost 4 bases and 5 bases, in that order; junction bases with no gene match: 4. This CDR3 is 14 amino acids long. The CDR3 reads CAWKLAGGIDTQYF. CDR3 in DNA: TGTGCCTGGAAACTAGCGGGAGGTATAGATACGCAGTATTTT.

V gene TRBV5-4 combines with J gene TRBJ1-1; D is uncertain. The CDR3 totals 14 residues. Germline-derived CDR1 and CDR2 are SGHNT and YYREEE (reference sequence). V was trimmed by 3 bases and J by 0 bases, leaving 9 bases between them. CDR3 DNA sequence: TGTGCCAGCAGCTGGGAGGAGATGAACACTGAAGCTTTCTTT. Residues: CASSWEEMNTEAFF.

The rearrangement uses TRBV30 and TRBJ1-4; D is possibly TRBD1 (6 bases). The germline gives CDR1 GTSNPN, CDR2 SVGIG (reference sequence). The CDR3 totals 14 residues. Trimming stripped 2 bases from V and 4 bases from J, with 11 bases between. In nucleotides, the CDR3 is TGTGCCTGGAGTAAACAGGGATTTAATGAAAAACTGTTTTTT. It encodes CAWSKQGFNEKLFF.

V is TRBV19 and J is TRBJ2-2; possibly TRBD1 for D (7 bases). Germline V gene data show CDR1 as LNHDA and CDR2 as SQIVND (reference sequence). The germline V and J ends were trimmed by 8 bases and 5 bases, with 15 bases remaining between them. CDR3 size: 14 residues. DNA of the CDR3: TGTGCCAGTCATACGACAGGGAGGACCGGGGAGCTGTTTTTT. The encoded protein is CASHTTGRTGELFF.

The chain combines TRBV4-3 with TRBJ1-3; D remains ambiguous. Trimming removed 0 bases from V and 0 bases from J, with 9 bases in between. The CDR3 is 16 residues long. Germline V gives CDR1 LGHNA, CDR2 YSLEER. CDR3 residues: CASSQDYRSSGNTIYF. The DNA of the CDR3 is TGCGCCAGCAGCCAAGACTACAGAAGCTCTGGAAACACCATATATTTT.

The chain carries TRBV25-1 and TRBJ2-2; the D gene is possibly TRBD1 (6 bases). The V end was cut by 4 bases, the J end by 0 bases, with 12 bases between. The CDR3 spans 16 residues. Germline-derived CDR1 and CDR2 are MGHDK and SYGVNS. CDR3 sequence reads: CASSVQGLANTGELFF. As DNA, the CDR3 is TGTGCCAGCAGTGTACAGGGTCTAGCGAACACCGGGGAGCTGTTTTTT.

The chain couples TRBV7-9 to TRBJ1-1; perhaps TRBD1 as D (6 bases). Germline V gives CDR1 SEHNR, CDR2 FQNEAQ (reference sequence). V lost 5 bases to trimming and J lost 4 bases, with 14 bases between them. The CDR3 runs 14 residues. The CDR3 bases are TGTGCCAGCAGCCCGAGGACAGATTTCACTGAAGCTTTCTTT. Translation gives CASSPRTDFTEAFF.

The gene calls are TRBV4-1 and TRBJ2-1; TRBD2 agrees at 7 bases. The germline V gene encodes CDR1 MGHRA and CDR2 YSYEKL. This CDR3 contains 18 residues. The trim removed 2 bases at V and 0 bases at J, leaving 10 bases unmatched. The CDR3 coding sequence is TGCGCCAGCAGCCAACGGCTAGCGGACCCCCGCTCCTACAATGAGCAGTTCTTC. Protein: CASSQRLADPRSYNEQFF.

V gene TRBV6-6 combines with J gene TRBJ2-1; 7 bases match TRBD2. This CDR3 comprises 15 residues. CDR1 and CDR2 from the germline V gene are MNHNY and SVGAGI (reference sequence). The J segment lost 5 bases and the V segment lost 0 bases, leaving 4 bases of the junction unmatched. CDR3 region: CASSYSGGGDNEQFF. CDR3 sequence (DNA): TGTGCCAGCAGTTACTCGGGTGGGGGGGACAATGAGCAGTTCTTC.